What follows are 15 T cell receptor beta chains derived from one specimen sequenced in a study of T cell responses to AZD1222 COVID-19 vaccine. Sequenced by immunoSEQ multiplex PCR; TCRdb stores in-frame clones only, minus some. This table holds approximately 140,000 clones, about nine tenths found once. Sequenced here: peripheral blood, sampled on day 0 of MenACWY control vaccination. The receptor set was obtained from an adult in good health.

The chain uses TRBV14 and TRBJ1-1, with D possibly TRBD1 on 5 matching bases. V lost 8 bases and J 1 base, leaving 14 bases between the germline ends. Germline CDR1 and CDR2: SGHDN and FVKESK. The CDR3 has 14 amino acids. This CDR3 reads CASGAPGRNTEAFF. CDR3 nucleotides: TGTGCCAGCGGGGCCCCAGGGAGGAACACTGAAGCTTTCTTT. The whole variable domain, filled in from reference TRBV14 and TRBJ1-1, reads EAGVTQFPSHSVIEKGQTVTLRCDPISGHDNLYWYRRVMGKEIKFLLHFVKESKQDESGMPNNRFLAERTGGTYSTLKVQPAELEDSGVYFCASGAPGRNTEAFFGQGTRLTVV.

The chain carries TRBV11-1 and TRBJ2-5; D ambiguous. Looked up from germline, CDR1 is SGHAT and CDR2 is FQDESV (reference sequence). The CDR3 length is 14 residues. Trimming stripped 1 base from V and 4 bases from J, with 10 bases between. The CDR3 protein is CASSLGRQRETQYF. The CDR3 coding sequence is TGTGCCAGCAGCTTAGGTCGGCAGAGAGAGACCCAGTACTTC.

The CDR3 sequence is CASSSRNQPQHF. As DNA, the CDR3 is TGTGCCAGCAGCTCAAGAAATCAGCCCCAGCATTTT. The chain couples TRBV13 to TRBJ1-5; D unclear. CDR3 size: 12 residues. Germline V gives CDR1 PRHDT, CDR2 FYEKMQ (reference sequence). V lost 4 bases to trimming and J lost 4 bases, with 5 bases between them.

Here the CDR3 DNA reads TGTGCCAGCAGTGAGGCAATCCAAGAGACCCAGTACTTC. This encodes CASSEAIQETQYF. The chain uses TRBV6-1 and TRBJ2-5; no clear D. The CDR3 totals 13 residues. CDR1 is MNHNS and CDR2 is SASEGT in the germline V gene. The V gene lost 3 bases and the J gene lost 1 base, with 6 bases spanning the gap.

The rearrangement joins TRBV4-1 to TRBJ1-1, with a weak D call TRBD1 (5 bases). V dropped 1 base and J dropped 0 bases, with 6 bases sitting between them. Germline loops: CDR1 MGHRA, CDR2 YSYEKL. The CDR3 covers 14 residues. CDR3 coding DNA: TGCGCCAGCAGCCAAGGACAGATGAACACTGAAGCTTTCTTT. Translation gives CASSQGQMNTEAFF.

The chain combines TRBV4-1 with TRBJ2-7; 8 bases match TRBD1. J gave up 5 bases and V 4 bases, and 10 bases lay outside the gene matches. Germline values: CDR1 MGHRA, CDR2 YSYEKL. The length of the CDR3 is 15 residues. Written as DNA, the CDR3 is TGCGCCAGCAGCCCCACTGGACAGGGAAACCACGAGCAGTACTTC. It encodes CASSPTGQGNHEQYF.

The gene calls are TRBV9 and TRBJ1-4; TRBD1 aligns across 8 bases. The CDR3 contains 16 residues. CDR1 SGDLS and CDR2 YYNGEE come from the germline V gene. J lost 3 bases, V lost 0 bases, and 4 bases had no gene match. The CDR3 is CASSVGTGLANEKLFF. CDR3 sequence (DNA): TGTGCCAGCAGCGTAGGGACAGGGTTGGCTAATGAAAAACTGTTTTTT.

The rearrangement links TRBV3-1 (or the pseudogene TRBV3-2) to TRBJ1-1, with unresolved D. V was cut by 0 bases and J by 4 bases, with 12 bases left in between. The CDR3 spans 15 residues. Germline V gene data show CDR1 as LGHDT and CDR2 as YNNKEL (reference sequence). CDR3 nucleotide sequence: TGTGCCAGCAGCCAAGATAAGGGTCAAGGCACTGAAGCTTTCTTT. It encodes CASSQDKGQGTEAFF.

This chain connects TRBV25-1 to TRBJ1-2, with TRBD1 matching 11 bases. The junction had 4 bases not matched to a gene; V was cut back by 2 bases and J by 8 bases. From germline, CDR1 is MGHDK and CDR2 SYGVNS. The CDR3 has 14 amino acids. CDR3 sequence reads: CASSEGQGAKGYTF. The CDR3 DNA sequence: TGTGCCAGCAGTGAAGGACAGGGGGCGAAAGGCTACACCTTC.

This clone was counted a single time. The V call is TRBV2, the J call TRBJ2-1; D call uncertain. Germline assignment: CDR1 SNHLY and CDR2 FYNNEI. The CDR3 loop spans 15 amino acids. The ends were cut back, 0 bases at V and 8 bases at J, with 14 bases in the middle. The CDR3 loop is CASSEARGSRDEQFF. CDR3 bases: TGTGCCAGCAGTGAAGCGCGTGGTTCGAGAGATGAGCAGTTCTTC.

This chain connects TRBV12-3 or TRBV12-4 to TRBJ1-2, with D unclear. V was cut by 6 bases and J by 5 bases, with 7 bases left in between. CDR3 length: 11 amino acids. CDR3 nucleotides: TGTGCCAGCAGCGGCGGTTATGGCTACACCTTC. Residues: CASSGGYGYTF.

The chain uses TRBV27 and TRBJ2-5; D not certain. Looked up from germline, CDR1 is MNHEY and CDR2 is SMNVEV (reference sequence). This CDR3 has 13 amino acids. Trimming removed 4 bases at V and 2 bases at J, with 8 bases between. The CDR3 sequence: CASSYSQQETQYF. The CDR3 nucleotides are TGTGCCAGCAGTTACTCACAGCAAGAGACCCAGTACTTC.

J is TRBJ2-2 and V is TRBV28; the D gene is possibly TRBD1 (5 bases). V was pared by 1 base and J by 8 bases, with 8 bases between. Per germline, CDR1 MDHEN and CDR2 SYDVKM. The CDR3 covers 13 residues. CDR3 protein: CASSLLGAGELFF. The CDR3 DNA is TGTGCCAGCAGTTTATTAGGGGCTGGGGAGCTGTTTTTT. The full variable domain, in which reference TRBV28 and TRBJ2-2 provide the parts outside the CDR3, is DVKVTQSSRYLVKRTGEKVFLECVQDMDHENMFWYRQDPGLGLRLIYFSYDVKMKEKGDIPEGYSVSREKKERFSLILESASTNQTSMYLCASSLLGAGELFFGEGSRLTVL.

The V call is TRBV15, the J call TRBJ2-2; the D is unclear. The germline V and J ends were trimmed by 0 bases and 0 bases, with 8 bases remaining between them. Germline-derived CDR1 and CDR2 are LNHNV and YYDKDF (reference sequence). The CDR3 is 16 residues long. In DNA, the CDR3 is TGTGCCACCAGCAGAGATCACTACACGAACACCGGGGAGCTGTTTTTT. It codes for CATSRDHYTNTGELFF.

This chain connects TRBV30 to TRBJ1-2, with a weak D call TRBD1 (6 bases). Germline values: CDR1 GTSNPN, CDR2 SVGIG (reference sequence). Trimming cost V 3 bases and J 2 bases, with 7 bases left between them. The CDR3 is made up of 12 amino acids. The DNA of the CDR3 is TGTGCCTGGAGGACAGGCAACTATGGCTACACCTTC. It codes for CAWRTGNYGYTF. Full variable domain (rest looked up from reference TRBV30 and TRBJ1-2): SQTIHQWPATLVQPVGSPLSLECTVEGTSNPNLYWYRQAAGRGLQLLFYSVGIGQISSEVPQNLSASRPQDRQFILSSKKLLLSDSGFYLCAWRTGNYGYTFGSGTRLTVV.